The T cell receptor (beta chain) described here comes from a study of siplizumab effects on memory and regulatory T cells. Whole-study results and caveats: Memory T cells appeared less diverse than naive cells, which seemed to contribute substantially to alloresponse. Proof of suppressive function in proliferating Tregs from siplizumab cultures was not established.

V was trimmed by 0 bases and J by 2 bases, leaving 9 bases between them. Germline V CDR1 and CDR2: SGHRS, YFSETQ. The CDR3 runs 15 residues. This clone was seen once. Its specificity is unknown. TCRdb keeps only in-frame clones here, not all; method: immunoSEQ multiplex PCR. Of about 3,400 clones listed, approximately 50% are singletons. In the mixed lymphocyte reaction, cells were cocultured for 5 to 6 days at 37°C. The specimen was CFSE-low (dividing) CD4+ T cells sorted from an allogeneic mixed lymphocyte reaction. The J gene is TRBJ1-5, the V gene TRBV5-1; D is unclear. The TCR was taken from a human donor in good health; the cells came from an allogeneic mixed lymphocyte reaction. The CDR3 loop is CASSLAEGRNQPQHF. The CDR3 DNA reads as TGCGCCAGCAGCTTGGCGGAAGGACGCAATCAGCCCCAGCATTTT.